The sample holds many counts of the clone carrying this TCR beta chain. TCRdb re-derived calls from the 5' RACE reads in MiXCR, one entry per CDR3 protein. The sample lists 43,000 or so distinct CDR3 sequences, about 6.5% occurring once. With 7 bases removed from V and 2 bases from J, the gap between germline ends came to 11 bases. The CDR3 is 12 amino acids. CDR1 SQVTM and CDR2 ANQGSEA come from the germline V gene. This sample is part of a study of spatial heterogeneity in lung cancer. Time point indicated: sample taken at primary tumor resection. Sequencing of whole RNA from tumor, nontumor lung or frozen PBMC involved no sorting.

The sample was PBMCs, taken at surgery. The source is a female donor with early-stage non-small cell lung cancer. V and J are TRBV29-1 and TRBJ1-1; D gene uncertain. The CDR3 region has the DNA TGCAGCGGGCTGTGGGGTAACACTGAAGCTTTCTTT. Protein: CSGLWGNTEAFF. The full variable domain, completed using reference TRBV29-1 and TRBJ1-1, is SAVISQKPSRDICQRGTSLTIQCQVDSQVTMMFWYRQQPGQSLTLIATANQGSEATYESGFVIDKFPISRPNLTFSTLTVSNMSPEDSSIYLCSGLWGNTEAFFGQGTRLTVV.